The 17 T cell receptor beta chains below all came from one sample that was sequenced in a study of shared T cell receptors in the human thymus. Produced via immunoSEQ multiplex PCR; TCRdb's table is partial and in-frame only. The repertoire holds over 450,000 clones, with roughly 74% as singletons. These same records also appear under a second study, on human thymus T cells.

The source material was thymocytes. These TCRs come from a boy less than two years old with a congenital heart defect.

The rearrangement joins TRBV30 to TRBJ2-2; D is unresolved. This CDR3 contains 15 residues. Per the germline V gene, CDR1 is GTSNPN and CDR2 is SVGIG (reference sequence). V lost 5 bases and J 1 base, leaving 14 bases between the germline ends. CDR3 nucleotides: TGTGCCTGGTCCACGAGCAGGCTGAACACCGGGGAGCTGTTTTTT. Translation gives CAWSTSRLNTGELFF.

This chain joins TRBV30 and TRBJ2-7, with D possibly matching TRBD2 (5 bases). The CDR3 contains 13 residues. Germline loops: CDR1 GTSNPN, CDR2 SVGIG (reference sequence). The V and J ends lost 8 bases and 2 bases respectively, with 16 bases between them. CDR3 residues: CATDGDRTYEQYF. DNA of the CDR3: TGTGCCACAGACGGGGATCGGACCTACGAGCAGTACTTC.

This clone showed up just once. The chain has TRBV5-4 and TRBJ1-4; D is ambiguous. CDR3 length: 13 amino acids. CDR1 and CDR2 from the germline V gene are SGHNT and YYREEE (reference sequence). Trimming pared 0 bases from V and 7 bases from J, leaving 7 bases between. Here the CDR3 DNA reads TGTGCCAGCAGCTTGGTAACGGGTGAAAAACTGTTTTTT. Its protein product is CASSLVTGEKLFF.

This clone was observed a handful of times. The rearrangement joins TRBV14 to TRBJ2-3; a possible D gene is TRBD2 (7 bases). The CDR3 extends over 15 amino acids. V shed 0 bases and J shed 4 bases, with 11 bases lying between them. Germline values: CDR1 SGHDN, CDR2 FVKESK. The CDR3, as DNA: TGTGCCAGCAGCCAAGACGGGGGGCGGGCAGATACGCAGTATTTT. Protein product: CASSQDGGRADTQYF.

This clone was detected only a few times. This sequence joins TRBV14 and TRBJ2-7, with TRBD1 matching over 8 bases. Trimming cost V 1 base and J 3 bases; bases outside gene matches: 5. From germline, CDR1 is SGHDN and CDR2 FVKESK. The CDR3 runs 15 residues. As DNA, the CDR3 is TGTGCCAGCAGCCAAGGGGGACAGGTCATCTACGAGCAGTACTTC. Translating gives CASSQGGQVIYEQYF. Together with reference TRBV14 and TRBJ2-7, the CDR3 gives the full variable domain: EAGVTQFPSHSVIEKGQTVTLRCDPISGHDNLYWYRRVMGKEIKFLLHFVKESKQDESGMPNNRFLAERTGGTYSTLKVQPAELEDSGVYFCASSQGGQVIYEQYFGPGTRLTVT.

The chain joins TRBV27 to TRBJ2-6; 9 positions match TRBD1. From germline, CDR1 is MNHEY and CDR2 SMNVEV (reference sequence). V lost 3 bases, J lost 1 base, and 16 bases stayed unmatched. This CDR3 has 21 residues. DNA for the CDR3: TGTGCCAGCAGTTTTCATCCAACCGGGGGACAGGGCCTATCTGGGGCCAACGTCCTGACTTTC. Residues: CASSFHPTGGQGLSGANVLTF.

This chain links TRBV6-6 with TRBJ1-5; TRBD1 is a possible D gene (6 bases). This CDR3 spans 13 amino acids. In germline, CDR1 is MNHNY, CDR2 SVGAGI (reference sequence). Trimming removed 3 bases at V and 5 bases at J, with 8 bases between. The CDR3 protein is CASSYDRHQPQHF. The CDR3 coding sequence is TGTGCCAGCAGTTATGACAGGCATCAGCCCCAGCATTTT.

This clone has a single count. The CDR3 coding sequence is TGCGCCAGCAGCTTGGACAAGAACACTGAAGCTTTCTTT. Protein: CASSLDKNTEAFF. The chain recombines TRBV5-1 with TRBJ1-1; no definite D call. CDR1 and CDR2 (germline): SGHRS, YFSETQ. The CDR3 is made up of 13 amino acids. V shed 0 bases and J shed 1 base, with 4 bases lying between them.

The chain has TRBV2 and TRBJ1-4; TRBD1 agrees at 7 bases. Per the germline V gene, CDR1 is SNHLY and CDR2 is FYNNEI. The ends lost 8 bases at V and 4 bases at J; junction bases unmatched: 7. There are 14 residues in the CDR3. The CDR3 bases are TGTGCCAGCGGCAGGGGGAAGTATAATGAAAAACTGTTTTTT. This translates into CASGRGKYNEKLFF.

The chain couples TRBV7-2 to TRBJ2-5; D is perhaps TRBD1 (5 bases). Germline CDR1 is SGHTA and CDR2 is FQGNSA. The CDR3 runs 15 residues. V gave up 2 bases and J gave up 1 base, with 11 bases separating them. CDR3: CASSLSRAAQETQYF. CDR3 nucleotides: TGTGCCAGCAGCTTAAGCAGGGCCGCCCAAGAGACCCAGTACTTC.

This clone was counted once. The rearrangement links TRBV6-6 to TRBJ2-3; 9 positions match TRBD2. Trimming cost V 6 bases and J 6 bases; bases outside gene matches: 13. The CDR3 covers 16 residues. The germline gives CDR1 MNHNY, CDR2 SVGAGI (reference sequence). The CDR3 bases are TGTGCCAGCAGCCGCCTGGGCGGGAGGGCCAAGGATACGCAGTATTTT. Translated, it gives CASSRLGGRAKDTQYF.

This rearrangement joins TRBV7-2 to TRBJ2-3, with a tentative D call TRBD1 (5 bases). The CDR3 totals 16 residues. The V and J ends lost 5 bases and 2 bases respectively, with 17 bases between them. Germline assignment: CDR1 SGHTA and CDR2 FQGNSA. CDR3 protein: CASSPRAYRFTDTQYF. CDR3 nucleotides: TGTGCCAGCAGCCCCAGGGCCTACCGATTCACAGATACGCAGTATTTT.

V is TRBV25-1 and J is TRBJ2-7, with 11 bases identical to TRBD2. Germline CDR1 reads MGHDK; CDR2 reads SYGVNS. J was trimmed by 1 base and V by 3 bases; bases with no gene match: 5. This CDR3 contains 16 residues. The CDR3 reads CASSDSGRAGSYEQYF. DNA of the CDR3: TGTGCCAGCAGTGATAGCGGGAGGGCCGGTTCCTACGAGCAGTACTTC.

This chain connects TRBV2 to TRBJ1-5; 12 bases are a match to TRBD1. The CDR3 runs to 17 residues. The germline CDR1 and CDR2 sequences are SNHLY and FYNNEI. V lost 4 bases, J lost 1 base, and 5 bases stayed unmatched. This CDR3 is CASSAGTGGPSNQPQHF. The CDR3 DNA is TGTGCCAGCAGTGCGGGGACAGGGGGCCCCAGCAATCAGCCCCAGCATTTT.

This chain connects TRBV4-1 to TRBJ2-1; 8 bases align to TRBD2. The CDR3 is made up of 17 amino acids. Germline-derived CDR1 and CDR2 are MGHRA and YSYEKL. V shed 0 bases and J 0 bases; nucleotides not matched to a gene: 4. The CDR3 spells CASSQDGSGSSYNEQFF. For the CDR3, the DNA is TGCGCCAGCAGCCAAGACGGCAGCGGGAGCTCCTACAATGAGCAGTTCTTC.

V and J are TRBV7-9 and TRBJ2-2; D unresolved. V was clipped by 5 bases and J by 5 bases, with 6 bases between them. The CDR3 runs to 12 residues. CDR1 and CDR2 from the germline V gene are SEHNR and FQNEAQ (reference sequence). The CDR3 DNA follows: TGTGCCAGCAGCGGAGCGACCGGGGAGCTGTTTTTT. Amino acids: CASSGATGELFF.

This clone was found a few times. V gene TRBV21-1 combines with J gene TRBJ2-1; TRBD2 is the table's D call and was not checked against the DNA. TRBV21-1 corresponds to a pseudogene. This CDR3 has 16 residues. CDR3 loop: CASSKRQGLAGGLGFF. CDR3 DNA sequence: TGTGCCAGCAGCAAACGGCAGGGACTAGCGGGAGGGTTGGGGTTCTTC.